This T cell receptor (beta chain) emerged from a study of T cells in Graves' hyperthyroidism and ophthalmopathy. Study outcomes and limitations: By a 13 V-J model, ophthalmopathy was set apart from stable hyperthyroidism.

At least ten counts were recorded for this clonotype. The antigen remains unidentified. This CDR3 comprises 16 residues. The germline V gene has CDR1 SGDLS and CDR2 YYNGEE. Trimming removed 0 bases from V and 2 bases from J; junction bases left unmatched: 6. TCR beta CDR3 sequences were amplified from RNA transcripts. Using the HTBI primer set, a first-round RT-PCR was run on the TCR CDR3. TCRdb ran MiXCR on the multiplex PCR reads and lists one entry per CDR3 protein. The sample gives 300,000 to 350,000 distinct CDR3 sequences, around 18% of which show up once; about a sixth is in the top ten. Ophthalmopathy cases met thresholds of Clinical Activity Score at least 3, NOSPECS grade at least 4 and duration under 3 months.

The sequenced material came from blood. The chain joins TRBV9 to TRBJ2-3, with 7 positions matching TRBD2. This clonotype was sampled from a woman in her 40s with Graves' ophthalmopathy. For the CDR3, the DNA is TGTGCCAGCAGCGTAGGTCCAGCGGGGATCACAGATACGCAGTATTTT. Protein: CASSVGPAGITDTQYF.